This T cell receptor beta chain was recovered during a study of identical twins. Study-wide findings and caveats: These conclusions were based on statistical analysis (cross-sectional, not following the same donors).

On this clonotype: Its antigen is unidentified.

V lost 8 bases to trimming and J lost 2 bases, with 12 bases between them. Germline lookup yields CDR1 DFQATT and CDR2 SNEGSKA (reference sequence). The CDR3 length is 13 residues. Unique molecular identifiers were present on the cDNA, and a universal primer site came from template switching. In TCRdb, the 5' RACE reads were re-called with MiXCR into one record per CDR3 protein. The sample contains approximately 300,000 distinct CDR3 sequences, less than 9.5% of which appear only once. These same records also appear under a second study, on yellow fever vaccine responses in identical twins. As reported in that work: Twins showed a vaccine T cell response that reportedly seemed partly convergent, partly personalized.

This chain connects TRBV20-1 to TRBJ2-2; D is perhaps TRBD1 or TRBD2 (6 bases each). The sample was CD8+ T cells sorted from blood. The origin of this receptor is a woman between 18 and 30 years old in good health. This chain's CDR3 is CSTRGANTGELFF. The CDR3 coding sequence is TGCAGTACAAGGGGGGCTAACACCGGGGAGCTGTTTTTT.